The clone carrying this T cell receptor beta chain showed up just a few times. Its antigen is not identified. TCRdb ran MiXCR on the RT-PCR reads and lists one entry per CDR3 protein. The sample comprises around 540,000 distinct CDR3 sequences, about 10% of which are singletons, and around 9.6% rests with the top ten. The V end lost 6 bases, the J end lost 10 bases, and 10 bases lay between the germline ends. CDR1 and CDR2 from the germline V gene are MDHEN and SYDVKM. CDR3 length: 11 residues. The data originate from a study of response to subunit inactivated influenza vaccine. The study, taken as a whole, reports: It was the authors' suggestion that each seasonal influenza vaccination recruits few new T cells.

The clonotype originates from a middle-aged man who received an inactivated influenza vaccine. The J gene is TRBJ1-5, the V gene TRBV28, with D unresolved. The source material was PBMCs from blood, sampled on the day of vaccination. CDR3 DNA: TGTGCCAGCAGCCCGGACCGTCCCCAGCATTTT. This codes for CASSPDRPQHF. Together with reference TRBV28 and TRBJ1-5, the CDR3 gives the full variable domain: DVKVTQSSRYLVKRTGEKVFLECVQDMDHENMFWYRQDPGLGLRLIYFSYDVKMKEKGDIPEGYSVSREKKERFSLILESASTNQTSMYLCASSPDRPQHFGDGTRLSIL.